The 26 T cell receptor beta chains in this list originate from one sample, sequenced in a study of T cell responses to AZD1222 COVID-19 vaccine. Sequencing used immunoSEQ multiplex PCR; TCRdb keeps in-frame clones, though not all of them. The sample includes about 170,000 clones, roughly 91% of them seen just once. Here the sequenced sample was peripheral blood, taken on day 0 of AZD1222 vaccination. All receptors come from an adult in good health.

DNA of the CDR3: TGTGCCTGGAGCAAAGTTAGGGGGAGATGGGGGGAGACCCAGTACTTC. Residues: CAWSKVRGRWGETQYF. The J gene is TRBJ2-5, the V gene TRBV30; D may be TRBD1 (6 bases). Trimming removed 3 bases at V and 5 bases at J, with 22 bases between. This CDR3 is 16 amino acids long. Germline lookup yields CDR1 GTSNPN and CDR2 SVGIG (reference sequence).

This sequence joins TRBV7-2 and TRBJ1-5; 10 bases line up with TRBD1. V lost 4 bases and J lost 4; bases outside the gene matches: 4. Germline V CDR1 and CDR2: SGHTA, FQGNSA. The CDR3 spans 15 residues. In nucleotides, the CDR3 is TGTGCCAGCAGCTCGGGACAGGGGTTGAATCAGCCCCAGCATTTT. This translates into CASSSGQGLNQPQHF.

This chain uses TRBV19 with TRBJ1-5; 7 nucleotides line up with TRBD1. The ends lost 5 bases at V and 6 bases at J; junction bases unmatched: 10. Germline V gives CDR1 LNHDA, CDR2 SQIVND (reference sequence). This CDR3 is 15 amino acids long. Here the CDR3 DNA reads TGTGCCAGTAGTCCAGACAGGGAAGGGGGTCAGCCCCAGCATTTT. Protein product: CASSPDREGGQPQHF.

This chain connects TRBV4-1 to TRBJ1-4; 9 bases agree with TRBD1. CDR1 is MGHRA, CDR2 YSYEKL, per germline. The CDR3 loop spans 15 amino acids. With V trimmed by 1 base and J by 8 bases, 5 bases remained unmatched. CDR3 sequence reads: CASSQVGTGREKLFF. CDR3 nucleotides: TGCGCCAGCAGCCAAGTTGGGACAGGGAGGGAAAAACTGTTTTTT.

The genes are TRBV2 and TRBJ1-2; 8 bases match TRBD1. Germline-derived CDR1 and CDR2 are SNHLY and FYNNEI. The V segment lost 5 bases and the J segment 8 bases; nucleotides outside the gene matches: 4. CDR3 size: 12 residues. CDR3 protein: CASSRGQGGYTF. CDR3 nucleotide sequence: TGTGCCAGCAGTCGAGGACAGGGCGGCTACACCTTC.

This chain connects TRBV19 to TRBJ1-6; 10 bases map to TRBD1. The length of the CDR3 is 15 residues. Germline trimming cut 5 bases from V and 7 bases from J; bases unmatched to any gene: 5. Looked up from germline, CDR1 is LNHDA and CDR2 is SQIVND (reference sequence). For the CDR3, the DNA is TGTGCCAGTAGTGCCCCGGGACAGGGGAATTCACCCCTCCACTTT. Translated, it gives CASSAPGQGNSPLHF.

The chain carries TRBV3-1 (or the pseudogene TRBV3-2) and TRBJ1-2; D is ambiguous. This CDR3 is built from 15 residues. Trimming removed 0 bases from V and 5 bases from J, with 13 bases in between. The germline V gene has CDR1 LGHDT and CDR2 YNNKEL (reference sequence). The CDR3 reads CASSQDWSFTYGYTF. The CDR3, as DNA: TGTGCCAGCAGCCAAGATTGGTCCTTCACTTATGGCTACACCTTC.

The rearrangement uses TRBV7-2 and TRBJ2-6; perhaps TRBD2 as D (6 bases). In germline, CDR1 is SGHTA, CDR2 FQGNSA. The ends were cut back, 5 bases at V and 4 bases at J, with 15 bases in the middle. This CDR3 is 16 amino acids long. The CDR3 region is CASSPRRVAGANVLTF. The CDR3 DNA reads as TGTGCCAGCAGCCCAAGGAGGGTGGCAGGGGCCAACGTCCTGACTTTC.

The chain recombines TRBV5-6 with TRBJ1-2; D is unresolved. V dropped 0 bases and J dropped 0 bases, with 12 bases sitting between them. Germline CDR1 SGHDT, CDR2 YYEEEE. The CDR3 is 16 amino acids. The DNA for the CDR3 is TGTGCCAGCAGCTTGGTGGGGAGGGAGGCTAACTATGGCTACACCTTC. Protein sequence: CASSLVGREANYGYTF.

The rearrangement joins TRBV2 to TRBJ2-7, with unresolved D. Germline CDR1 reads SNHLY; CDR2 reads FYNNEI. The CDR3 has 11 amino acids. V was pared by 9 bases and J by 3 bases, with 9 bases between. The CDR3 nucleotides are TGTGCCAGGAATGCGGACTACGAGCAGTACGTC. This sequence encodes CARNADYEQYV.

The gene calls are TRBV20-1 and TRBJ1-2; the D gene is possibly TRBD1 (5 bases). Germline lookup yields CDR1 DFQATT and CDR2 SNEGSKA (reference sequence). The CDR3 is 13 residues long. The ends were cut back, 3 bases at V and 4 bases at J, with 12 bases in the middle. The CDR3, as DNA: TGCAGTGCTAGTCTTGACAGCACCTATGGCTACACCTTC. Its translation: CSASLDSTYGYTF.

V is TRBV3-1 (or the pseudogene TRBV3-2) and J is TRBJ2-7; 9 positions match TRBD2. With V trimmed by 4 bases and J by 7 bases, 8 bases remained unmatched. CDR1 and CDR2 from the germline V gene are LGHDT and YNNKEL (reference sequence). The CDR3 spans 14 residues. The chain's CDR3 is CASSRSSGRGEQYF. For the CDR3, the DNA is TGTGCCAGCAGCCGAAGTAGCGGGAGAGGGGAGCAGTACTTC.

This chain joins TRBV7-3 and TRBJ2-3, with 9 bases aligning to TRBD2. This CDR3 comprises 14 residues. V lost 5 bases to trimming and J lost 6 bases; unmatched junction nucleotides: 6. Germline-derived CDR1 and CDR2 are SGHTA and FQGTGA. The CDR3 loop is CASSRAGGPDTQYF. CDR3 nucleotide sequence: TGTGCCAGCAGCCGAGCGGGAGGACCGGATACGCAGTATTTT.

This chain connects TRBV19 to TRBJ1-1, with 7 bases that match TRBD1. The germline V gene encodes CDR1 LNHDA and CDR2 SQIVND (reference sequence). Trimming removed 7 bases from V and 0 bases from J; junction bases left unmatched: 5. CDR3 size: 14 residues. For the CDR3, the DNA is TGTGCCAGTACCTCGGACAGGATGAACACTGAAGCTTTCTTT. Its protein is CASTSDRMNTEAFF.

CDR3 in DNA: TGTGCCAGCAGGGGGACTAGCGGCTACAATGAGCAGTTCTTC. As protein: CASRGTSGYNEQFF. The J gene is TRBJ2-1, the V gene TRBV6-5, with TRBD2 matching 11 bases. V was pared by 6 bases and J by 3 bases, with 1 base of the junction left unmatched. The CDR3 is 14 amino acids. Germline CDR1 MNHEY, CDR2 SVGAGI.

The chain recombines TRBV4-2 with TRBJ1-4, with D possibly TRBD1 on 5 matching bases. The CDR3 length is 16 residues. V dropped 0 bases and J dropped 8 bases, with 16 bases sitting between them. CDR1 is LGHNA, CDR2 YNFKEQ, per germline. CDR3 bases: TGTGCCAGCAGCCAAGATCCCCAGGGACTGGGAGAAAAACTGTTTTTT. It yields the protein CASSQDPQGLGEKLFF.

The chain carries TRBV2 and TRBJ2-1; no clear D. The V end was cut by 2 bases, the J end by 3 bases, with 8 bases between. Germline CDR1 reads SNHLY; CDR2 reads FYNNEI. This CDR3 region has 14 residues. CDR3 in amino acids: CASSEPGLYNEQFF. In nucleotides, the CDR3 is TGTGCCAGCAGTGAACCAGGCCTCTACAATGAGCAGTTCTTC.

The table lists this clone with a count of one. V is TRBV7-9 and J is TRBJ1-2; no definite D call. Germline CDR1 reads SEHNR; CDR2 reads FQNEAQ (reference sequence). The length of the CDR3 is 13 residues. V was cut by 5 bases and J by 0 bases, with 7 bases left in between. CDR3 loop: CASSLDSNYGYTF. As DNA, the CDR3 is TGTGCCAGCAGCCTAGACTCTAACTATGGCTACACCTTC.

The gene calls are TRBV2 and TRBJ1-2; maybe TRBD1 (5 bases). Germline lookup yields CDR1 SNHLY and CDR2 FYNNEI. This CDR3 has 13 amino acids. V gave up 6 bases and J gave up 8 bases, with 16 bases separating them. CDR3 residues: CASRADILRGYTF. The CDR3 nucleotides are TGTGCCAGCAGAGCGGACATTCTTCGGGGCTACACCTTC.

The chain has TRBV7-3 and TRBJ2-7, with 10 bases matching TRBD2. Losses at the gene ends were 0 bases for V and 6 bases for J; bases not matched to a gene: 8. The CDR3 loop spans 16 amino acids. CDR1 and CDR2 (germline): SGHTA, FQGTGA. The CDR3 loop is CASSLTPAGGPVEQYF. The CDR3, as DNA: TGTGCCAGCAGCTTAACCCCAGCGGGGGGGCCTGTCGAGCAGTACTTC.

The DNA of the CDR3 is TGTGCCAGCAGCCCCCTAGGAGAGGGCTACACCTTC. Translated, it gives CASSPLGEGYTF. V usage is TRBV3-1 (or the pseudogene TRBV3-2) and J usage is TRBJ1-2; D is unresolved. Per the germline V gene, CDR1 is LGHDT and CDR2 is YNNKEL (reference sequence). This CDR3 spans 12 amino acids. V shed 4 bases and J shed 8 bases, with 11 bases lying between them.

The chain uses TRBV4-3 and TRBJ1-1; D gene unclear. V was shortened by 0 bases and J by 5 bases, with 16 bases between the two germline ends. The CDR3 contains 16 residues. Looked up from germline, CDR1 is LGHNA and CDR2 is YSLEER. In DNA form, the CDR3 reads TGCGCCAGCAGCCAAGATACCCGGGTTCGAGGGACTGAAGCTTTCTTT. Its translation: CASSQDTRVRGTEAFF.

V usage is TRBV6-1 and J usage is TRBJ2-5; the D is unclear. Trimming removed 0 bases from V and 1 base from J, with 6 bases in between. There are 14 residues in the CDR3. Per the germline V gene, CDR1 is MNHNS and CDR2 is SASEGT. In DNA, the CDR3 is TGTGCCAGCAGTGAAGCACCTACCCAAGAGACCCAGTACTTC. It yields the protein CASSEAPTQETQYF.

The V gene is TRBV3-1 (or the pseudogene TRBV3-2), the J gene TRBJ1-1; 7 nucleotides line up with TRBD1. Germline CDR1 LGHDT, CDR2 YNNKEL (reference sequence). With 4 bases clipped from V and 1 base from J, the junction kept 3 bases outside the gene matches. The CDR3 is 14 amino acids. The CDR3 DNA is TGTGCCAGCAGCCCAGGGGACAGGAACACTGAAGCTTTCTTT. Its translation is CASSPGDRNTEAFF.

The chain uses TRBV25-1 and TRBJ1-1; D call uncertain. The CDR3 loop spans 12 amino acids. The ends were cut back, 3 bases at V and 5 bases at J, with 7 bases in the middle. The germline V gene has CDR1 MGHDK and CDR2 SYGVNS. CDR3 sequence (DNA): TGTGCCAGCAGTGATTGGGGAACTGAAGCTTTCTTT. Translated: CASSDWGTEAFF.

J is TRBJ2-1 and V is TRBV2, with TRBD2 as a possible D gene (6 bases). The CDR3 length is 14 residues. CDR1 is SNHLY and CDR2 is FYNNEI in the germline V gene. V was pared by 1 base and J by 2 bases, with 6 bases between. The CDR3 nucleotides are TGTGCCAGCAGTGAAGGCGGGGCCTACAATGAGCAGTTCTTC. This translates into CASSEGGAYNEQFF.